This T cell receptor (beta chain) was captured in a study of blood T cells in healthy people across ages. Germline values: CDR1 MNHEY, CDR2 SMNVEV (reference sequence). This CDR3 region has 14 residues. V gave up 0 bases and J gave up 9 bases; unmatched junction bases: 4. Combining a sample-barcoded 5' primer with a J-beta primer mix, a second PCR ran for 7 to 11 cycles. A template-switch adaptor containing 12 random nucleotides labeled each cDNA molecule. TCRdb reprocessed the 5' RACE reads via MiXCR and lists one record per CDR3 protein. This table has 910,000 or so distinct CDR3 sequences, roughly 51% appearing once. Study-wide points: There was a strong correlation between TCR beta diversity and naive T cell percentage.

Concerning this clonotype: What it binds is not known.

Total RNA, at least 5 micrograms per sample, came from PBMCs. The rearrangement links TRBV27 to TRBJ2-3; 9 bases line up with TRBD2. The clonotype comes from an older woman in good health. Sequencing input: blood. As DNA, the CDR3 is TGTGCCAGCAGTTTATCGCGGCTAGCGGGAACGCAGTATTTT. The encoded protein is CASSLSRLAGTQYF.